Sequencing of this T cell receptor beta chain was carried out in a study of long-term antiretroviral therapy in people with HIV. Study context: Specimens dating back about a decade before the 2015 immediate-ART recommendation are the oldest included.

CDR3 length: 12 amino acids. V was trimmed by 5 bases and J by 7 bases, leaving 11 bases between them. Germline CDR1 is MNHNS and CDR2 is SASEGT. Findings of the study overall: ART adherence, viral resistance and therapy changes were not recorded. Clones that expanded before ART (that is, prior to treatment) dominated the repertoire at all time points. Versus controls, repertoires in people with HIV had narrower CDR3 length ranges.

On this clone: Its antigen is unidentified.

It was version v3.0 of the immunoSEQ assay that was run at survey level. The assay was immunoSEQ multiplex PCR, and TCRdb's table has in-frame clones only and misses some. The repertoire holds roughly 7,400 clones, about 76% seen once, with about 30% in the top ten. Sample: unsorted PBMCs, taken 0.2 years after starting antiretroviral therapy. The receptor comes from a man aged 40-49 years with HIV. This sequence joins TRBV6-1 and TRBJ1-1; no definite D call. The chain's CDR3 is CASSTRVDEAFF. The CDR3 nucleotides read TGTGCCAGCAGTACCCGGGTAGATGAAGCTTTCTTT.